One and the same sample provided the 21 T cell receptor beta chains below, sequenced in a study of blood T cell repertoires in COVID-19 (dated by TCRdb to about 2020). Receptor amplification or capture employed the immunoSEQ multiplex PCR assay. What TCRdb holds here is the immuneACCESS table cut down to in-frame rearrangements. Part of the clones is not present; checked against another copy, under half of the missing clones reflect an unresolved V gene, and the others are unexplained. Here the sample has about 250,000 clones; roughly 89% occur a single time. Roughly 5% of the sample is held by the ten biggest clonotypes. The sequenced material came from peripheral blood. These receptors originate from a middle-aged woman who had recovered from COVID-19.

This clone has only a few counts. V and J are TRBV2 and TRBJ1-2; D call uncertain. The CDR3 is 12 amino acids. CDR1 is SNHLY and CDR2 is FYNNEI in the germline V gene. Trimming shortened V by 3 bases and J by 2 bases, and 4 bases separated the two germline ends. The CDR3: CASSDRNYGYTF. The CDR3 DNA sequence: TGTGCCAGCAGTGACAGAAACTATGGCTACACCTTC.

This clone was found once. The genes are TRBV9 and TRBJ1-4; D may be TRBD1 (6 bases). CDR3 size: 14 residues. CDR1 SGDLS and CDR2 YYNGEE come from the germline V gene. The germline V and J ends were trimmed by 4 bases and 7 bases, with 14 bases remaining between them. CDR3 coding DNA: TGTGCCAGCAGCCGGACAGTTTGGAGTGAAAAACTGTTTTTT. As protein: CASSRTVWSEKLFF. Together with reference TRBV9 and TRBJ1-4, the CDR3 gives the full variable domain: DSGVTQTPKHLITATGQRVTLRCSPRSGDLSVYWYQQSLDQGLQFLIQYYNGEERAKGNILERFSAQQFPDLHSELNLSSLELGDSALYFCASSRTVWSEKLFFGSGTQLSVL.

Here the CDR3 reads CASSLRGVNTEAFF. The CDR3 bases are TGTGCCAGCAGCCTCAGGGGGGTGAACACTGAAGCTTTCTTT. This chain links TRBV2 with TRBJ1-1, with 7 bases lining up with TRBD1. The germline CDR1 and CDR2 sequences are SNHLY and FYNNEI. CDR3 size: 14 residues. V was clipped by 6 bases and J by 0 bases; unmatched bases: 4.

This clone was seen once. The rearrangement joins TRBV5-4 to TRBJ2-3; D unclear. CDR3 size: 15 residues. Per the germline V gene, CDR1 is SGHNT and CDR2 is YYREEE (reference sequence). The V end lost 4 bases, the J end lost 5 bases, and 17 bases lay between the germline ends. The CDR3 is CASSAGESREDTQYF. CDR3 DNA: TGTGCCAGCAGCGCAGGTGAAAGTCGAGAAGATACGCAGTATTTT.

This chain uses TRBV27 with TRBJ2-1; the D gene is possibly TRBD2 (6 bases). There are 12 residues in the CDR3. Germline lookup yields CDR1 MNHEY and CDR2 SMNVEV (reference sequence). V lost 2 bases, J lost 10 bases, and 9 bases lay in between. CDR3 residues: CASSLTGSEQFF. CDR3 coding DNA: TGTGCCAGCAGTTTAACCGGGAGCGAGCAGTTCTTC.

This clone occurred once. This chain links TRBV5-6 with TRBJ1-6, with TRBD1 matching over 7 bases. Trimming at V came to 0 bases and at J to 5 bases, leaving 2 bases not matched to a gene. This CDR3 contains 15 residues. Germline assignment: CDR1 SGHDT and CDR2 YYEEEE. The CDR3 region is CASSLGQGNNSPLHF. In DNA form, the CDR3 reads TGTGCCAGCAGCTTGGGACAGGGCAATAATTCACCCCTCCACTTT.

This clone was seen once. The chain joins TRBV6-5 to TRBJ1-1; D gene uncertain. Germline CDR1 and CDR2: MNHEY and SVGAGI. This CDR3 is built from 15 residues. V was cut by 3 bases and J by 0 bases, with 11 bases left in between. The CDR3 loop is CASSYSGLMNTEAFF. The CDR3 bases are TGTGCCAGCAGTTATAGCGGCCTTATGAACACTGAAGCTTTCTTT.

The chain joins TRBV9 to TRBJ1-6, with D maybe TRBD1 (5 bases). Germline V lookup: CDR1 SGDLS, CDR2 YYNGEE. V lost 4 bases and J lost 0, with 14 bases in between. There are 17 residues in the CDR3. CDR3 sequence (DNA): TGTGCCAGCAGCCCGAGCGGGACGAGCTCCTATAATTCACCCCTCCACTTT. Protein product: CASSPSGTSSYNSPLHF.

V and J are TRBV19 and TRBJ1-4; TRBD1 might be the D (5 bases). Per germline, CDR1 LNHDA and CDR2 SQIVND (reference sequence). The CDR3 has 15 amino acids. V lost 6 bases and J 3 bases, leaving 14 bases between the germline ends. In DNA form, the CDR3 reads TGTGCCAGTAGAGGACACCCGTCGGCTAATGAAAAACTGTTTTTT. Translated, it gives CASRGHPSANEKLFF. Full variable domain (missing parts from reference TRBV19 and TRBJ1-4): DGGITQSPKYLFRKEGQNVTLSCEQNLNHDAMYWYRQDPGQGLRLIYYSQIVNDFQKGDIAEGYSVSREKKESFPLTVTSAQKNPTAFYLCASRGHPSANEKLFFGSGTQLSVL.

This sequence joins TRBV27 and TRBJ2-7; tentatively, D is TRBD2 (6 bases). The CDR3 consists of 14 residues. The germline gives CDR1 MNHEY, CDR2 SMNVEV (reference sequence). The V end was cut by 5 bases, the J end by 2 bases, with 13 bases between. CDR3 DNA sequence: TGTGCCAGCAGTCCAGTCCGGGGGACCTACGAGCAGTACTTC. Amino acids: CASSPVRGTYEQYF.

The CDR3 is CASSYQQANYGYTF. CDR3 DNA sequence: TGTGCCAGCTCGTACCAACAAGCTAACTATGGCTACACCTTC. The V gene is TRBV18, the J gene TRBJ1-2; D is undetermined. The V end was cut by 6 bases, the J end by 0 bases, with 11 bases between. Germline-derived CDR1 and CDR2 are KGHSH and LQKENI. The CDR3 sequence is 14 residues long.

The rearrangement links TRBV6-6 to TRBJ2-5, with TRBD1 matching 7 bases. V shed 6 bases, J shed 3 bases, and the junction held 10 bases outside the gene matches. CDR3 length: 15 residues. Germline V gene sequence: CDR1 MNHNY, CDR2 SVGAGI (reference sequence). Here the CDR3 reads CASRLPGQSKETQYF. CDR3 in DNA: TGTGCCAGCAGGCTACCGGGACAGTCCAAAGAGACCCAGTACTTC.

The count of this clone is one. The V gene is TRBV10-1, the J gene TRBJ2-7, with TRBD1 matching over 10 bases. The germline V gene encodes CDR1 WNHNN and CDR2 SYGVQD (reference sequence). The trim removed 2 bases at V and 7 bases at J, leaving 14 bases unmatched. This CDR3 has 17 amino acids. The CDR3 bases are TGCGCCAGCAGTGAGCTCAGTGGGAGACAGGGGGCTCGGGAGCAGTACGTC. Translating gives CASSELSGRQGAREQYV.

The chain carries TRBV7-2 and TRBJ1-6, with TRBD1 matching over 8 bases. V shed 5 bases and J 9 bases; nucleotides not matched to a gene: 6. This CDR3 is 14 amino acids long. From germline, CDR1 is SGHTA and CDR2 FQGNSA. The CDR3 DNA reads TGTGCCAGCAGCGGACAGGGTCCGTTTTCACCCCTCCACTTT. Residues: CASSGQGPFSPLHF.

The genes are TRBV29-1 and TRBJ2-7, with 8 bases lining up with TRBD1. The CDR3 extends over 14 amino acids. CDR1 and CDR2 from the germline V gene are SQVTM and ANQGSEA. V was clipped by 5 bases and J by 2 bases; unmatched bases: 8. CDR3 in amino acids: CSVTRQGPPYEQYF. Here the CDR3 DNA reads TGCAGCGTTACCCGACAGGGGCCCCCCTACGAGCAGTACTTC.

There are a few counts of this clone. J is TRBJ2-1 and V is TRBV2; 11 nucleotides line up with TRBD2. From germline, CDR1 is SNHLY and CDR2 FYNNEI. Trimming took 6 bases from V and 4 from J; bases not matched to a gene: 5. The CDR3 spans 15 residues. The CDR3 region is CASRDTSGGYNEQFF. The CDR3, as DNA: TGTGCCAGCAGGGATACTAGCGGGGGTTACAATGAGCAGTTCTTC.

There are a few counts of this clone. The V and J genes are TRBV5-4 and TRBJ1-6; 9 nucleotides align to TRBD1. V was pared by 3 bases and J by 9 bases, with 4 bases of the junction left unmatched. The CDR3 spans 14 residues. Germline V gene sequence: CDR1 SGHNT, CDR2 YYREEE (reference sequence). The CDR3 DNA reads TGTGCCAGCAGCTCTGACAGGGGGACTTCACCCCTCCACTTT. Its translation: CASSSDRGTSPLHF.

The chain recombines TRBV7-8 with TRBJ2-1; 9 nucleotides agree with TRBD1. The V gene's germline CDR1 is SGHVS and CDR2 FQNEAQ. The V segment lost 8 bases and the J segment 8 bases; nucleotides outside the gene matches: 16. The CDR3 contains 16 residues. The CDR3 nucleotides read TGTGCCAGCCCCCTAAGCCCCGGACAGGGGTCGGATGAGCAGTTCTTC. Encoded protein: CASPLSPGQGSDEQFF. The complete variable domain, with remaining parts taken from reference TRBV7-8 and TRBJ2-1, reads GAGVSQSPRYKVAKRGQDVALRCDPISGHVSLFWYQQALGQGPEFLTYFQNEAQLDKSGLPSDRFFAERPEGSVSTLKIQRTQQEDSAVYLCASPLSPGQGSDEQFFGPGTRLTVL.

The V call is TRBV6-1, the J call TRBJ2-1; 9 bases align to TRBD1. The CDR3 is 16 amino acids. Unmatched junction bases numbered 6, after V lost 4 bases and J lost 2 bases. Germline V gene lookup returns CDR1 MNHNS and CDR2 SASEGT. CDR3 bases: TGTGCCAGCAGTGGGATCGGGACAGGGCCCTACAATGAGCAGTTCTTC. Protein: CASSGIGTGPYNEQFF.

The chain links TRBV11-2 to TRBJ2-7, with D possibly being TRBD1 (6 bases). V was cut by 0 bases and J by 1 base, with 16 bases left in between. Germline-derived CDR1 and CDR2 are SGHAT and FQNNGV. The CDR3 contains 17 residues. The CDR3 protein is CASSLDSQGTASYEQYF. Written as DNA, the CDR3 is TGTGCCAGCAGCTTAGATAGTCAGGGGACGGCTTCCTACGAGCAGTACTTC. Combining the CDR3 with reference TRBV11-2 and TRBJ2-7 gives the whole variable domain EAGVAQSPRYKIIEKRQSVAFWCNPISGHATLYWYQQILGQGPKLLIQFQNNGVVDDSQLPKDRFSAERLKGVDSTLKIQPAKLEDSAVYLCASSLDSQGTASYEQYFGPGTRLTVT.

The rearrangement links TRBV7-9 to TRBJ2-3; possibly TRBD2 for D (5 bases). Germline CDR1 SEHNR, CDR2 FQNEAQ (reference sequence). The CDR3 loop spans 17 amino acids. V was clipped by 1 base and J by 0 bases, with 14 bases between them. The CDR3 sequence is CASSLGVSESSTDTQYF. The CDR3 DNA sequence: TGTGCCAGCAGCTTAGGAGTTAGCGAATCTAGCACAGATACGCAGTATTTT.